This T cell receptor (beta chain) was documented in a study of CD8+ T cells in alopecia areata listed by TCRdb under 2018. About the study as a whole: The treated patients, all with moderate-to-severe alopecia areata, were enrolled in an open-label pilot trial of oral tofacitinib given at 5 to 10 mg twice daily. Patients stayed on tofacitinib for 6 to 18 months and then had 6 months of follow-up off drug so that delayed response and recurrence could be assessed. The SALT score, which quantifies the percentage of affected scalp surface area, was used to measure disease severity in treated patients. In both human patients and the C3H/HeJ mouse model, the study applied high-throughput TCRbeta sequencing to look at T cell clonal expansion in alopecia areata. On the human side, TCRbeta sequencing was run on scalp tissue and on sorted CD4+ and CD8+ peripheral blood T cells from healthy controls and from alopecia areata patients with either patchy or totalis/universalis disease. Biopsies were taken from tofacitinib-treated patients at baseline and at 4 and 24 weeks of treatment, and a later scalp biopsy was taken in several of the tofacitinib-treated patients. Scalp clonality was compared among normal scalp (n=4), patchy alopecia areata scalp (n=8), and alopecia totalis/universalis scalp (n=8). RNA was obtained with the PAXgene miRNA kit for fixed scalp, the miRNeasy kit for PBMCs, and the RNeasy kit for mouse skin. Amplification of TCRbeta CDR3 regions was done by immunoSEQ multiplex PCR using 35 Vbeta forward primers and 13 Jbeta reverse primers. Summary of the overall study and its limitations: Many expanded lesional clones persisted in scalp and blood during tofacitinib treatment, which may partly explain relapse after stopping treatment. With tofacitinib, both scalp clonality and the number of expanded CD8+ clones among the top 100 scalp clones went down significantly. Because the treated cohort was small and had just a single nonresponder, larger studies are needed to establish links between baseline CD8+ expansion and response. Shared TCR sequences between patients were less evident than in mice, which may be partly attributable to HLA diversity in the patient population. Scalp TCR repertoire analysis is complicated because resident alphabeta T cells in normal human skin are also sequenced, whereas mouse skin is dominated by gammadelta T cells. Lesional scalp, especially in alopecia totalis/universalis, showed higher clonality and more expanded CD8+ clones than normal scalp, suggesting antigenic drive.

Receptor amplification or capture employed the immunoSEQ multiplex PCR assay. For TCR sequencing, RNA was extracted from every sample and reverse transcribed into cDNA to serve as template. First-strand cDNA was synthesized with SuperScript III using a 2:1 mix of oligo-dT and random hexamers. A synthetic immune receptor repertoire was used to measure amplification bias, and any remaining bias was corrected computationally. Regarding the original processing steps: After raw reads were preprocessed to remove errors, the CDR3 was defined following IMGT conventions as running from the conserved cysteine to phenylalanine. Clonality was calculated as 1 minus Shannon entropy normalized by log2 of the number of productive unique TCRs. Whether each scalp clone was CD4 or CD8 was inferred by checking scalp TCRbeta sequences against the CD4 and CD8 repertoires from sorted blood. Drawn from immuneACCESS, this table holds only the in-frame rearrangements with V and J called that TCRdb kept. Clones are partly lost; checked studies trace under half to an unresolved V gene and leave the rest unexplained. Clone size and the V and J calls come from that table; the DNA yielded D and trimming. In this sample the table shows more than 150,000 clones, about 60% of which occur a single time. The ten biggest clones cover roughly 13% of the sample.

Details on this clone: The target of this receptor is not known. No quality values exist for individual bases; no much larger clone is one base distant.

The sample's time point, from its label and the paper: around 24 weeks on oral tofacitinib. This specimen's treatment or condition label, per the study, means: oral pan-JAK inhibitor, 5-10 mg twice daily. Lesional scalp punch biopsies and peripheral blood were obtained from alopecia areata patients. PBMCs were separated by density centrifugation and stained for CD3, CD4 and CD8, after which CD4+ and CD8+ T cells were sorted on a FACSAria. The CDR3 sequence holds 13 residues, the cysteine and phenylalanine included. Only the CDR3 DNA is retained, 39 bases long and in frame from the first base. Reading the germline V gene gives CDR1 MNHNS and CDR2 SASEGT. The junction shows trimming of 7 bases on V and 9 bases on J, and the gene matches do not reach 10 bases of it.

Recombination linked TRBV6-1 to TRBJ2-7; 9 nucleotides in the junction match TRBD1. This receptor was obtained from a human donor with alopecia areata. The source was CD8+ T cells sorted from blood, collected at week 24, from a patient treated with tofacitinib. In nucleotide form, the sequence is TGTGCCAGCATCTGGGGACAGGGAACACCGCAGTACTTC. The translation is CASIWGQGTPQYF.